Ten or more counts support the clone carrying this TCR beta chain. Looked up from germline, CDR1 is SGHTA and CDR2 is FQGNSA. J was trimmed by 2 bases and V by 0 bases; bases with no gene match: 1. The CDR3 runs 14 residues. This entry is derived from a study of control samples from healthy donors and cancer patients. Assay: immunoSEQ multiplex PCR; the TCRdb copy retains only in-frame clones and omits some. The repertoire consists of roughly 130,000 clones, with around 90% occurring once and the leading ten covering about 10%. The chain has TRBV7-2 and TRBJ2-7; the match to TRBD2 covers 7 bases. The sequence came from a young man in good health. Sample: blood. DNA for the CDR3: TGTGCCAGCAGCTTAGCGGGAGGGCCCTACGAGCAGTACTTC. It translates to CASSLAGGPYEQYF.